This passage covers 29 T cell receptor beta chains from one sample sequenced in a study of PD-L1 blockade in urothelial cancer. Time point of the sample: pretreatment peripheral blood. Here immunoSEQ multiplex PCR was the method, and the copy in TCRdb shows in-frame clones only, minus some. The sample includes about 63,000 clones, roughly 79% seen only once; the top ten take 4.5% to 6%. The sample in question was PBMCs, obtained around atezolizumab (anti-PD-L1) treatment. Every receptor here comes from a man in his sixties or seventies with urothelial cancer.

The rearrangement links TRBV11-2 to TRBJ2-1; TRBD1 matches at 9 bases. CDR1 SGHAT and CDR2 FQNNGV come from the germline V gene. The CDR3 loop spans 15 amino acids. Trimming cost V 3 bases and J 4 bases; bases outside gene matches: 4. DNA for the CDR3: TGTGCCAGCAGCTTCGGGACAGGGTCTTACAATGAGCAGTTCTTC. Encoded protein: CASSFGTGSYNEQFF.

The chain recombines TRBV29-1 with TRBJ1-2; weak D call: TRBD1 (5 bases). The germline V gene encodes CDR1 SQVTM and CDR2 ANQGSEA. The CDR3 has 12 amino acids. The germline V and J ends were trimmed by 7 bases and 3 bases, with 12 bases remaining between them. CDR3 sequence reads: CSARASDYGYTF. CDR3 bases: TGCAGCGCCAGGGCGAGTGACTATGGCTACACCTTC.

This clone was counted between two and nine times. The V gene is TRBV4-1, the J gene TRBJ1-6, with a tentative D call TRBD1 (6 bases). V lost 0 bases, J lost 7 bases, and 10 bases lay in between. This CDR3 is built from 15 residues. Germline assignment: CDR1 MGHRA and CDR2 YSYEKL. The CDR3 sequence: CASSQDPGENSPLHF. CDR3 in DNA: TGCGCCAGCAGCCAAGATCCAGGGGAGAATTCACCCCTCCACTTT.

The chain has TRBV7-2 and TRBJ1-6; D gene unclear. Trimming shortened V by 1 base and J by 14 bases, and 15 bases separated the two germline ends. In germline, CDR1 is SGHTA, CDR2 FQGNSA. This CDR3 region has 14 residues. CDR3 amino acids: CASSLGRAVRTLHF. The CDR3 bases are TGTGCCAGCAGCTTAGGGAGGGCAGTAAGAACCCTCCACTTT.

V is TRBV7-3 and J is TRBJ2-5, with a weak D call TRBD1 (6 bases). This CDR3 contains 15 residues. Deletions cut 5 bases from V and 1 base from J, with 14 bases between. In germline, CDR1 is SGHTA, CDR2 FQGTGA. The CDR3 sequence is CASSLTGTRQETQYF. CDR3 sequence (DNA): TGTGCCAGCAGCCTGACCGGGACACGCCAAGAGACCCAGTACTTC.

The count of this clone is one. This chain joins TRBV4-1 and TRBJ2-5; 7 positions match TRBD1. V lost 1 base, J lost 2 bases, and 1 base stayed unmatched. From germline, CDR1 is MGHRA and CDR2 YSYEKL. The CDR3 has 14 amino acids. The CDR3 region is CASSQAGQQETQYF. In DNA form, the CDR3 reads TGCGCCAGCAGCCAAGCGGGACAGCAAGAGACCCAGTACTTC.

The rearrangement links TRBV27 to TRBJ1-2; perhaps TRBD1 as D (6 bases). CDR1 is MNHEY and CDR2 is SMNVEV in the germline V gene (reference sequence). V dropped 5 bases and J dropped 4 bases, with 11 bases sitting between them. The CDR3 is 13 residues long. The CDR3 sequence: CASSLGGGYGYTF. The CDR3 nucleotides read TGTGCCAGCAGTCTAGGGGGTGGCTATGGCTACACCTTC.

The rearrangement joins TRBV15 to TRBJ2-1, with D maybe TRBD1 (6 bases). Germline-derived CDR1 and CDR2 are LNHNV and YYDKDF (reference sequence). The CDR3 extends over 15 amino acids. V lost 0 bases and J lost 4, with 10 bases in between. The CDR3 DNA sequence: TGTGCCACCAGCAGAGACCGAGGACAGTACAATGAGCAGTTCTTC. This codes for CATSRDRGQYNEQFF. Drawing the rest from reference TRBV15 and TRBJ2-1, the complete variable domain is DAMVIQNPRYQVTQFGKPVTLSCSQTLNHNVMYWYQQKSSQAPKLLFHYYDKDFNNEADTPDNFQSRRPNTSFCFLDIRSPGLGDTAMYLCATSRDRGQYNEQFFGPGTRLTVL.

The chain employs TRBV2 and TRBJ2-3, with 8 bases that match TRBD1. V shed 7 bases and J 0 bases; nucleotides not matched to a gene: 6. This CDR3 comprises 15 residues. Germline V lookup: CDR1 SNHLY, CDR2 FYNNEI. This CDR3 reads CASNTWTGSTDTQYF. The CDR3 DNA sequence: TGTGCCAGCAACACTTGGACAGGGAGCACAGATACGCAGTATTTT.

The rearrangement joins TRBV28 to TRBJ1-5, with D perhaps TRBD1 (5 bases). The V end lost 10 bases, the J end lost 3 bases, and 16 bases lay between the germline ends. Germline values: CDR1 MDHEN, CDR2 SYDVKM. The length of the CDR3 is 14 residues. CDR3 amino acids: CAISLGGVNQPQHF. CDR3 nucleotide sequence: TGTGCCATCTCTCTGGGGGGAGTCAATCAGCCCCAGCATTTT.

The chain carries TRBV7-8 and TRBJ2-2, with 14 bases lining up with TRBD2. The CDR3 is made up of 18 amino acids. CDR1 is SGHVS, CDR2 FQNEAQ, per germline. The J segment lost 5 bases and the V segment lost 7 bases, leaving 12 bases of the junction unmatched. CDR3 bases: TGTGCCAGCAACACGGGATGGGGGACTAGCGGGGGAACCGGGGAGCTGTTTTTT. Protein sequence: CASNTGWGTSGGTGELFF.

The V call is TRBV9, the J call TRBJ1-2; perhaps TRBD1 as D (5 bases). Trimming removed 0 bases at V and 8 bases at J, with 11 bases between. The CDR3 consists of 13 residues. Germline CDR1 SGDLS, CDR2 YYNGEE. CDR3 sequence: CASSVERQGGYTF. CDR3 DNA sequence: TGTGCCAGCAGCGTAGAAAGGCAGGGAGGCTACACCTTC.

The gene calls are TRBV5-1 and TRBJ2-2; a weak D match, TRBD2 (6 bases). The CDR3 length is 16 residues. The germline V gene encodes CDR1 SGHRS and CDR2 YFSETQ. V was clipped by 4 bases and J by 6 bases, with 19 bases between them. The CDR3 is CASSPRQLWEAGELFF. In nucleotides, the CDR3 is TGCGCCAGCAGCCCCAGACAGCTATGGGAGGCCGGGGAGCTGTTTTTT. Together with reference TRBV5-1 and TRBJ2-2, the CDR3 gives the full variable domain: KAGVTQTPRYLIKTRGQQVTLSCSPISGHRSVSWYQQTPGQGLQFLFEYFSETQRNKGNFPGRFSGRQFSNSRSEMNVSTLELGDSALYLCASSPRQLWEAGELFFGEGSRLTVL.

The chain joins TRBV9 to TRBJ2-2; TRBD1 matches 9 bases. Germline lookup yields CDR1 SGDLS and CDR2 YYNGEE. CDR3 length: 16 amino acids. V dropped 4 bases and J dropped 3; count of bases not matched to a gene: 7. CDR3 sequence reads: CASSKWTGEDTGELFF. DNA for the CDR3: TGTGCCAGCAGCAAGTGGACAGGGGAGGACACCGGGGAGCTGTTTTTT.

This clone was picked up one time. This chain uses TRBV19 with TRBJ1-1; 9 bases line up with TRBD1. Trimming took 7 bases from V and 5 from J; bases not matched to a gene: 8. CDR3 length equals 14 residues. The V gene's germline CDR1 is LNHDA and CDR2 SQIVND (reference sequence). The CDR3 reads CASTAGDRVTEAFF. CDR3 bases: TGTGCCAGTACCGCGGGGGACAGGGTGACTGAAGCTTTCTTT.

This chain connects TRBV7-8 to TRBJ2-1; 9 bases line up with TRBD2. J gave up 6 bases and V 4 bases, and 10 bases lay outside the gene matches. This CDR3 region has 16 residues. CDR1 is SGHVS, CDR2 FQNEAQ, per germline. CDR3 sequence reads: CASSYGGLASGNEQFF. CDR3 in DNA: TGTGCCAGCAGCTACGGAGGACTAGCGTCGGGCAATGAGCAGTTCTTC.

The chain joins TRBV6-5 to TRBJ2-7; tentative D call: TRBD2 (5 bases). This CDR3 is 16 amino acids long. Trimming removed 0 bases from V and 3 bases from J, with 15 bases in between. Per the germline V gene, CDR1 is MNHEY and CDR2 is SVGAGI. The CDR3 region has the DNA TGTGCCAGCAGTTACTCCCGGGAACAGTCAAGCTACGAGCAGTACTTC. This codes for CASSYSREQSSYEQYF.

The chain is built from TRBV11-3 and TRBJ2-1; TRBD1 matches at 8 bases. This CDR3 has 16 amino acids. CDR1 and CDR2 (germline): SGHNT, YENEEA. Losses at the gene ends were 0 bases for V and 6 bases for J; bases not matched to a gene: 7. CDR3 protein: CASSLDGAGGINEQFF. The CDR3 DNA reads TGTGCCAGCAGCTTAGATGGGGCAGGGGGCATCAATGAGCAGTTCTTC.

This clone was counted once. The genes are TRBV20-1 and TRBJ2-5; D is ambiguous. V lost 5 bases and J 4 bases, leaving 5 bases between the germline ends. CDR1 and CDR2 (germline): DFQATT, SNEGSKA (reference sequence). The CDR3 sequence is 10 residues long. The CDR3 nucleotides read TGCAGTGCTTTTCGAGAGACCCAGTACTTC. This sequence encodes CSAFRETQYF.

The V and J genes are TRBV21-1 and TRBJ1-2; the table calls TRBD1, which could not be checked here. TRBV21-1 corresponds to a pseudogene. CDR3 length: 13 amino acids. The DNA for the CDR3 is TGTGCCAGCAGCGCCGGGACAGGGTATGCCTACACCTTC. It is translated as CASSAGTGYAYTF.

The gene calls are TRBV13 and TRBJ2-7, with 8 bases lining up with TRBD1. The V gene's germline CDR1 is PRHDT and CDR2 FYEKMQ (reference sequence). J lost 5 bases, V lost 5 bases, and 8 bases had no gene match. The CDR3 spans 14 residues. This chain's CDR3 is CASSERTGKDEQYF. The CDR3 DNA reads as TGTGCCAGCAGCGAAAGGACAGGGAAAGACGAGCAGTACTTC.

The CDR3 DNA reads TGTGCCAGCAGCCCCCCGTTCCCGGCAACTAGCGGGAACTCCTACGAGCAGTACTTC. This translates into CASSPPFPATSGNSYEQYF. The chain has TRBV7-2 and TRBJ2-7; 10 bases agree with TRBD2. The CDR3 runs 19 residues. Germline CDR1 SGHTA, CDR2 FQGNSA. With 5 bases clipped from V and 0 bases from J, the junction kept 16 bases outside the gene matches.

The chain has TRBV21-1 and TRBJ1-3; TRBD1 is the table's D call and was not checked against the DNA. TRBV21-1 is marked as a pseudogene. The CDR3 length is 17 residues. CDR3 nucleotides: TGTGCCAGCAGCTCCGGGACACCTAATAGCTCTGGAAACACCATATATTTT. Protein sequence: CASSSGTPNSSGNTIYF.

The DNA for the CDR3 is TGTGCCAGCAGCGCGTCCGGGACAGGGGCCGGGGAGCTGTTTTTT. It codes for CASSASGTGAGELFF. The rearrangement joins TRBV9 to TRBJ2-2, with TRBD1 matching over 10 bases. The J segment lost 6 bases and the V segment lost 3 bases, leaving 5 bases of the junction unmatched. The CDR3 spans 15 residues. Looked up from germline, CDR1 is SGDLS and CDR2 is YYNGEE.

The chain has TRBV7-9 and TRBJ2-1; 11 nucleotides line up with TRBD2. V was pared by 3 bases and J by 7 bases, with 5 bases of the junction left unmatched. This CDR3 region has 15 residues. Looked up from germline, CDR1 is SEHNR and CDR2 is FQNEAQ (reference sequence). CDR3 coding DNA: TGTGCCAGCAGCTTTAGCGGGAGGGCCGGGAATGAGCAGTTCTTC. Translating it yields CASSFSGRAGNEQFF.

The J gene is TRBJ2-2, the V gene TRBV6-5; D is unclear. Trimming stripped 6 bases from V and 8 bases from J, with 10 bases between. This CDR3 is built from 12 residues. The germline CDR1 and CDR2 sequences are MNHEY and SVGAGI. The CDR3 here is CASRPSQGELFF. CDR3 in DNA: TGTGCCAGCAGGCCAAGCCAAGGGGAGCTGTTTTTT.

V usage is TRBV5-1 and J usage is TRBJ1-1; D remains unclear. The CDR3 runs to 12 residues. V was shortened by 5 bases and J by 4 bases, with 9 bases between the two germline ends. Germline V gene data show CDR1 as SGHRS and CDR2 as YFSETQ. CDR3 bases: TGCGCCAGCAGGGAGTTGGGCACTGAAGCTTTCTTT. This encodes CASRELGTEAFF.

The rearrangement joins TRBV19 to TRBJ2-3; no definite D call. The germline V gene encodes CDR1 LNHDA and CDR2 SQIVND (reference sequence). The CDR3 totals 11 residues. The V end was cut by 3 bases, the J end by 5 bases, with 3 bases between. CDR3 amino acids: CASSIQDTQYF. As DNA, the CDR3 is TGTGCCAGTAGTATCCAAGATACGCAGTATTTT.

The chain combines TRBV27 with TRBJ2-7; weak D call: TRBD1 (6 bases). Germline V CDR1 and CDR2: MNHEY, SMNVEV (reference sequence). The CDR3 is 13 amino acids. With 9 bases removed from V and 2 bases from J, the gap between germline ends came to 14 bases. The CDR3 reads CAREGQLAYEQYF. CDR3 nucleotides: TGTGCCAGAGAAGGACAGTTAGCCTACGAGCAGTACTTC.